The rows below give T cell receptor beta chains drawn from one sample of a study of T-cell memory formation after mild COVID-19. MiXCR, applied by TCRdb to the 5' RACE reads, yields one record per CDR3 protein. This table has about 400,000 distinct CDR3 sequences, about 25% appearing once. Input material: PBMCs or a T cell subset sorted from them (not recorded which). The source of these receptors is an adult woman who had mild COVID-19 (a few samples of this study predate the infection). Cell type and time point are not known. The CDR3 runs from the conserved cysteine through the conserved F or W. A D gene is named only where the DNA matches it firmly. Clone size, where shown, is once, few, many, or a class for clones that have expanded.

>TRBJ2-5|TRBV6-6|TRBD2|few
TGTGCCAGCAGTTACGGGGCTAGCGGGAGAGGGGGCCAAGAGACCCAGTACTTC
CASSYGASGRGGQETQYF
>TRBJ2-5|TRBV18|TRBD1|-
TGTGCCAGCTCACCACCTACTAGGGGGCGAAGAGAGACCCAGTACTTC
CASSPPTRGRRETQYF
>TRBJ2-7|TRBV19|TRBD2|-
TGTGCCAGTTCCGGAACTAGCGGGACCCTGGGGGAGCAGTACTTC
CASSGTSGTLGEQYF
>TRBJ2-1|TRBV24-1|TRBD2|many
TGTGCCACCAGTGAATCTAGCGGGTCGTACAATGAGCAGTTCTTC
CATSESSGSYNEQFF
>TRBJ2-7|TRBV10-3|TRBD1|few
TGTGCCATCGGGGGACAGGCTTCCTACGAGCAGTACTTC
CAIGGQASYEQYF
>TRBJ1-1|TRBV6-5|TRBD1|few
TGTGCCAGCAGTTATCCCGGGACAGGGGAAGCTTTCTTT
CASSYPGTGEAFF
>TRBJ2-3|TRBV4-2|-|-
TGCGCCAGCAGCCAAGATCTACTGCTGAGCACAGATACGCAGTATTTT
CASSQDLLLSTDTQYF
>TRBJ2-7|TRBV20-1|TRBD2|few
TGCAGTGCTAGAGTCTTAGCTAGCGGAGTCCTGGAGCAGTACTTC
CSARVLASGVLEQYF
>TRBJ2-7|TRBV25-1|-|-
TGTGCCAGCAGTGAATCGGGTCAACCCTCCTACGAGCAGTACTTC
CASSESGQPSYEQYF
>TRBJ2-1|TRBV3-1|TRBD2|-
TGTGCCAGCAGCCGTATAGCGGGAGTGACCTACAATGAGCAGTTCTTC
CASSRIAGVTYNEQFF
>TRBJ2-5|TRBV5-1|TRBD2|many
TGCGCCAGCAGCTTGGGGGCTAGCGGGCCCTTGGAGACCCAGTACTTC
CASSLGASGPLETQYF
>TRBJ2-1|TRBV14|-|few
TGTGCCAGCAGCCACGACCACAGGGTAAGCTCCTACAATGAGCAGTTCTTC
CASSHDHRVSSYNEQFF
>TRBJ2-7|TRBV13|TRBD2|-
TGTGCCAGCAGCTCGGCTGGCGGGAGGGGGAGCGAGCAGTACTTC
CASSSAGGRGSEQYF
>TRBJ1-4|TRBV9|-|few
TGTGCCAGCAGCCTAAAAGGGACACCCGAAAAACTGTTTTTT
CASSLKGTPEKLFF
>TRBJ2-5|TRBV6-6|-|many
TGTGCCAGCAGTTACTCTAGAGGAGGAGAGACCCAGTACTTC
CASSYSRGGETQYF
>TRBJ2-1|TRBV29-1|TRBD2|-
TGCAGCGTTGTCCCCGGTCTAACAACTAGCGGGACGTATGAGCAGTTCTTC
CSVVPGLTTSGTYEQFF
>TRBJ1-6|TRBV7-2|TRBD1|-
TGTGCCAGCAGCTGGGGGACAGGGGGCGAATTGTCACCCCTCCACTTT
CASSWGTGGELSPLHF
>TRBJ2-3|TRBV6-5|TRBD2|few
TGTGCCAGCAGTCACTCTAGCGGGAGCCGCACAGATACGCAGTATTTT
CASSHSSGSRTDTQYF
>TRBJ1-4|TRBV6-6|-|few
TGTGCCAGCAGTTGGCCAAAGGGGGCAACTAATGAAAAACTGTTTTTT
CASSWPKGATNEKLFF
>TRBJ2-1|TRBV24-1|-|once
TGTGCCACCAGTACACCGAACGGGGGGCATGAGCAGTTCTTC
CATSTPNGGHEQFF
>TRBJ2-7|TRBV10-1|-|-
TGCGCCAGCAGTGAGTCTTTGGGGGTCTACGAGCAGTACTTC
CASSESLGVYEQYF
>TRBJ2-7|TRBV15|TRBD2|few
TGTGCCACCAGCAGAGATCGGACTAGCGAGTACGAGCAGTACTTC
CATSRDRTSEYEQYF
>TRBJ1-1|TRBV9|-|few
TGTGCCAGCAGCACGGGACACTTGAACACTGAAGCTTTCTTT
CASSTGHLNTEAFF